The clone carrying this T cell receptor (beta chain) was picked up many times. Its antigen is as yet unknown. CDR1 and CDR2 (germline): DFQATT, SNEGSKA (reference sequence). Losses at the gene ends were 6 bases for V and 4 bases for J; bases not matched to a gene: 8. CDR3 length: 13 amino acids. Time point reported: newly diagnosed GD, antithyroid drugs for less than 3 months. Scientists built the TCR library using RNA that was extracted from PBMCs. This sample was included in a study of regulatory T cells in long-lasting Graves disease. Arm-PCR with iRepertoire HTBI primers amplified the CDR3 regions for these TCR beta libraries. TCRdb reanalysed the multiplex PCR reads using MiXCR and keeps one entry per CDR3 protein. In the table there are more than 450,000 distinct CDR3 sequences, 12% of which are singletons. The study's findings and limits: Sample size, which was small, may have reduced accuracy.

This sample was shared with a second study, whose subject was T cells in Graves' hyperthyroidism and ophthalmopathy. That report adds: Each diagnosis drew on symptoms, thyroxine, TRAb, thyroid ultrasound and orbital computed tomography findings. Most clonotypes expanded in the thyroid (above 0.001) were also present in blood.

The V call is TRBV20-1, the J call TRBJ2-7, with 8 positions matching TRBD1. Source: peripheral blood mononuclear cells (PBMCs), taken at new diagnosis, from a patient treated with antithyroid drugs. This clonotype was obtained from a woman aged 30 to 39 with Graves disease. The CDR3 here is CSAMDRAGYEQYF. The CDR3 nucleotides read TGCAGTGCAATGGACAGGGCGGGGTACGAGCAGTACTTC.